This record covers a single T cell receptor beta chain. Its antigen target is currently unknown. Per-nucleotide qualities are absent, and no much larger clonotype sits a single base away. This sample was included in a study of T cells in Graves' hyperthyroidism and ophthalmopathy (dated 2019 in TCRdb). Study-level background: Peripheral blood was sampled at the time of initial diagnosis, prior to any treatment. Once sampling was done, hyperthyroidism patients were given methimazole at a starting dose of 30 mg daily, whereas ophthalmopathy patients were given high-dose intravenous methylprednisolone. TCR V-J signatures able to tell the groups apart were searched for in a discovery cohort of around 95 patients, of whom fewer than 45 had Graves' ophthalmopathy and around 57 had stable Graves' hyperthyroidism. The paper reports TCR Vbeta CDR3 sequencing of approximately 140 peripheral blood samples: under 45 ophthalmopathy, fewer than 85 hyperthyroidism and around 17 progressor patients. The roughly 94 discovery patients were randomly split 7:3 into training and test sets. Thyroid tissue and blood T-cell repertoires from about 6 Graves' hyperthyroidism patients were also compared in the study. Whether ophthalmopathy could be predicted prospectively was tested in an independent validation cohort made up of roughly 19 hyperthyroidism patients plus 17 patients who later progressed to ophthalmopathy.

The paper's findings and limits, for the study overall: Most expanded thyroid clonotypes (frequency above 0.001) were also found in blood, which suggests that blood repertoires may mirror thyroid immune responses. In cross-validation, a model built on a 13 V-J signature told ophthalmopathy apart from stable hyperthyroidism with about 90% sensitivity and about 81% specificity, and in testing the same model reached 80%/75%. No statistical method was used to fix the sample size in advance, and group allocation was not hidden from the investigators. In validation, the model predicted progression to ophthalmopathy with just under 71% sensitivity and roughly 72% specificity, a median of approximately 6.7 months before onset.

A patient counted as having stable Graves' hyperthyroidism if no progression to ophthalmopathy occurred over 18 months of follow-up. Hyperthyroidism patients were newly diagnosed, had a disease duration of under 2 months, and were aged 18 to 65 years. Any patient with an uncontrolled infection, another autoimmune disease, pregnancy or lactation was excluded. Diagnoses were based on clinical symptoms, serum thyroxine and TRAb, thyroid ultrasound and orbital computed tomography. PBMCs were separated from roughly 10 ml of fresh peripheral blood using Ficoll-Paque density gradient centrifugation. Total RNA was extracted with Trizol reagent, and quality was checked on an Agilent 2100 Bioanalyzer. The junction carries 16 bases between V and J, which are trimmed by 6 bases and 7 bases respectively. CDR1 and CDR2, looked up from the germline V gene, are SQVTM and ANQGSEA. Reading from cysteine to phenylalanine, the CDR3 counts 13 amino acids. Only the CDR3 DNA is retained, 39 bases long and in frame from the first base.

TCR beta CDR3 regions were amplified from RNA transcripts. For the first round of RT-PCR on the TCR CDR3, the HTBI primer set was used together with the Qiagen OneStep RT-PCR kit. A second multiplex PCR round built the libraries, followed by size selection and purification. Paired-end sequencing of the libraries was performed with 100 bp reads on an Illumina HiSeq2000. In the original analysis: SOAPnuke was used to process the raw data, throwing out any read that contained adapters or uncalled bases, had a mean Phred below 15, or lacked an exact constant-primer or identifier match. High-quality paired reads were merged using COPE v1.2.5, and each unique nucleotide sequence was defined as a clonotype. MiTCR v1.1 was used to align the clonotypes against IMGT TRBV, TRBD and TRBJ reference segments. The analysis was restricted to V-J combinations with a frequency above 0.0001, which together covered 99.2% of the repertoires. A TCS score was defined as the ratio between F50 (clonal expansion) and ExV (chaos), using BLOSUM62-based TCRdist between CDR3 peptides within each V-J. Welch's t-statistics and random forest reduced 500 to 650 V-J features to 10 to 15, which were used in a naive Bayes classifier (R e1071). TCRdb applied fastp at Q25 and MiXCR to the public reads, then kept only in-frame beta chains. Identical CDR3 proteins give one entry, which carries the most common genes and DNA. Clone size and V and J calls follow TCRdb, not the original study. This sample has about 720,000 distinct CDR3 sequences in its table, and about a sixth of those were observed once. Around 8% of the sample is in the top ten clones.

Here the chain combines TRBV29-1 and TRBJ2-1; the D gene is perhaps TRBD1, on 7 matching bases. The receptor's source is a man aged 18 to 35 with Graves' hyperthyroidism. The sequenced material came from blood. The encoded CDR3 is CSVRGGTANEQFF. At the DNA level, the sequence is TGCAGCGTCCGAGGAGGGACAGCAAATGAGCAGTTCTTC.